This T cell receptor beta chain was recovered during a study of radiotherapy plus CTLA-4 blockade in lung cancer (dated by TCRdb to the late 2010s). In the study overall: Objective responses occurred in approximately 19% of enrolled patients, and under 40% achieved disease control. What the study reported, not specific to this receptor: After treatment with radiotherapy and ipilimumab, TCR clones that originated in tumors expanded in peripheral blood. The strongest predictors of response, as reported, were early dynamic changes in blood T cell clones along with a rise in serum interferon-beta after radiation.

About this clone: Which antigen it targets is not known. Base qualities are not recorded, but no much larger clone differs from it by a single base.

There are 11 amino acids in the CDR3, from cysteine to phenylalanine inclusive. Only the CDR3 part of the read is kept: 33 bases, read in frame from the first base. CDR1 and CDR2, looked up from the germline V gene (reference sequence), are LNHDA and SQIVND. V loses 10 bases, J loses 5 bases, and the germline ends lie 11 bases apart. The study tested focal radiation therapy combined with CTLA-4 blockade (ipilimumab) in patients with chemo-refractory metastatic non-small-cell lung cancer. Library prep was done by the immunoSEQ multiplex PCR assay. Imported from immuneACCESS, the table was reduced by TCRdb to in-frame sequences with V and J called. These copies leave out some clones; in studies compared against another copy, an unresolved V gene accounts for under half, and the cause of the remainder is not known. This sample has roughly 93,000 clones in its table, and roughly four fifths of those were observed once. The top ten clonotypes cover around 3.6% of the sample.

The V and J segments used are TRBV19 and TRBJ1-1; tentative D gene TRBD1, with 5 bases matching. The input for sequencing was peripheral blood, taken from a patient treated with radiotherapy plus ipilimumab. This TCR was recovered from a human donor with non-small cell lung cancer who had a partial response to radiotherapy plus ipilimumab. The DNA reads TGTGCCACCGCGGAGGGGACTGAAGCTTTCTTT. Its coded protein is CATAEGTEAFF.